Below, one TCR beta chain is given with its context. The data originate from a study of blood T cell repertoires in COVID-19. Study information: From the United States, Italy and Spain came samples of acute and convalescent COVID-19. Sample material is recorded as cDNA or gDNA derived from T cells, B-cell-depleted T cells, or PBMCs.

The CDR3 is 14 amino acids. Germline V gene sequence: CDR1 SNHLY, CDR2 FYNNEI. V lost 6 bases to trimming and J lost 3 bases; unmatched junction nucleotides: 3. Only in-frame clones appear in the TCRdb table, and some are missing; sequencing was by immunoSEQ multiplex PCR. The top ten hold about 2% of the sample, which has 150,000 to 200,000 clones, approximately 90% seen once. This TCR came from a man aged 18 to 30 with acute or convalescent COVID-19. The chain links TRBV2 to TRBJ2-7, with TRBD2 matching 12 bases. Material for sequencing was peripheral blood. CDR3 amino acids: CASSGTSGFYEQYF. The CDR3 nucleotides read TGTGCCAGCAGCGGGACTAGCGGGTTCTACGAGCAGTACTTC.